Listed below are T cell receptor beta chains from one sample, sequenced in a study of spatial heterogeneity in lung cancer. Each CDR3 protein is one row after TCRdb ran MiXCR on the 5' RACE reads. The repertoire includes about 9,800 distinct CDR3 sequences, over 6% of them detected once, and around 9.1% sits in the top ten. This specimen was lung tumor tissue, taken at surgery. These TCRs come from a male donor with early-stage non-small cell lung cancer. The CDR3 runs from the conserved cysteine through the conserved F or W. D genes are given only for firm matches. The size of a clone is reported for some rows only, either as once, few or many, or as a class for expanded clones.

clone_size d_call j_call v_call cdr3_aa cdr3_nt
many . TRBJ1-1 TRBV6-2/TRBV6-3 CASSRGAGWLVNTEAFF TGTGCCAGCAGCCGGGGGGCAGGATGGCTGGTGAACACTGAAGCTTTCTTT
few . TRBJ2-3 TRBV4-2 CASSTDGTSSTDTQYF TGTGCCAGCAGCACCGACGGGACTTCGTCCACAGATACGCAGTATTTT
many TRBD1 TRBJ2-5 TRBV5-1 CASSGQGKETQYF TGCGCCAGCTCGGGACAGGGAAAAGAGACCCAGTACTTC
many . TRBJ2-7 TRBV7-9 CASSLSWAGGQEEQYF TGTGCCAGCAGCTTAAGTTGGGCTGGGGGCCAAGAAGAGCAGTACTTC
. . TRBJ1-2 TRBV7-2 CASSLLLTGDYTF TGTGCCAGCAGCTTATTATTGACCGGGGACTACACCTTC
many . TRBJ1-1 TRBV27 CASSLRTESEAFF TGTGCCAGCAGTTTAAGGACAGAGTCAGAAGCTTTCTTT
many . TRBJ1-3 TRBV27 CASSLFGDRRAGNTIYF TGTGCCAGCAGTTTATTTGGTGACAGAAGGGCTGGAAACACCATATATTTT
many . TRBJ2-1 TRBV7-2 CASSSRRSFQEQFF TGTGCCAGCAGCTCCCGAAGGTCATTCCAAGAGCAGTTCTTC
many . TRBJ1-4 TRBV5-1 CASSFGQPSTNEKLFF TGCGCCAGCAGTTTCGGACAGCCCTCAACTAATGAAAAACTGTTTTTT
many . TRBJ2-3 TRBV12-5 CASGRILGDTQYF TGTGCTAGTGGCCGTATCTTAGGGGATACGCAGTATTTT
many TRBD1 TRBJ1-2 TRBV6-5 CASSSLTGGSYGYTF TGTGCCAGCAGTTCGCTGACAGGGGGGAGCTATGGCTACACCTTC